This entry concerns a single TCR beta chain. This record belongs to a study of blood T cell repertoires in COVID-19. Looking at the study overall: Acute and convalescent COVID-19 specimens originated in the United States, Italy and Spain. T cells, B-cell-depleted T cells, or PBMCs provided the cDNA or gDNA that served as material.

The CDR3 loop spans 14 amino acids. Per germline, CDR1 SGDLS and CDR2 YYNGEE. V was pared by 7 bases and J by 0 bases, with 11 bases between. The authors' processing: Using reference gene primer amplification, nucleated cell counts were estimated. Libraries were prepared by immunoSEQ multiplex PCR; TCRdb keeps only in-frame clonotypes and omits some of them. Clonal size and the V and J genes are those of that table, whereas D and trimming came from the DNA. The table has 300,000 to 400,000 clones, 87% seen once. The chain recombines TRBV9 with TRBJ2-1; maybe TRBD2 (5 bases). Sample: peripheral blood. The source is a woman aged 45 to 65 with COVID-19, enrolled during active disease. The CDR3 coding sequence is TGTGCCAGCGGGAGTTCACCCTCCTACAATGAGCAGTTCTTC. It translates to CASGSSPSYNEQFF.